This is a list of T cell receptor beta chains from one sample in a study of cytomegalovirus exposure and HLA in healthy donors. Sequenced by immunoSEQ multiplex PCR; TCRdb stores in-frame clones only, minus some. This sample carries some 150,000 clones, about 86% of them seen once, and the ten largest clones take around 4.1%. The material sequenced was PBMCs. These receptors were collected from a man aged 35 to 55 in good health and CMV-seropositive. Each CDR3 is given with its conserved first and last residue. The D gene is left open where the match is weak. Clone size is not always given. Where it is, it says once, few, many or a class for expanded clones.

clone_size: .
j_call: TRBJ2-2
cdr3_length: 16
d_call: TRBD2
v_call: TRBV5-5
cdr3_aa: CASSLGLAVNTGELFF
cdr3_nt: TGTGCCAGCAGCTTGGGACTAGCTGTGAACACCGGGGAGCTGTTTTTT

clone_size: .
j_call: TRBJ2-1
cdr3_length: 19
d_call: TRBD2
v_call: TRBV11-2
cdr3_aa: CASSLTGLATLPGHNEQFF
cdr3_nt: TGTGCCAGCAGCTTAACAGGACTAGCAACACTACCGGGCCACAATGAGCAGTTCTTC

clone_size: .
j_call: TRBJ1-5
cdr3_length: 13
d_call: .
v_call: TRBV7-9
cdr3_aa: CSSSLGEGQPQHF
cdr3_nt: TGTTCCAGCAGCTTAGGGGAGGGTCAGCCCCAGCATTTT

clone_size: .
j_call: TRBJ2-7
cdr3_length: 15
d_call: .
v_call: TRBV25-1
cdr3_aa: CASSDPAALTREQYF
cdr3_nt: TGTGCCAGCAGTGATCCCGCGGCACTCACCCGGGAGCAGTACTTC

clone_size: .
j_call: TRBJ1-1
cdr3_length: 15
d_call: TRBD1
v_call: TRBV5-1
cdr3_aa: CASSLGDREQTEAFF
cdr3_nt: TGCGCCAGCAGCTTGGGGGACAGGGAGCAAACTGAAGCTTTCTTT

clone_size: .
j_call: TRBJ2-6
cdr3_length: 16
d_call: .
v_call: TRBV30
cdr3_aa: CAWSWLRFSGANVLTF
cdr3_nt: TGTGCCTGGTCTTGGCTCAGGTTCTCTGGGGCCAACGTCCTGACTTTC

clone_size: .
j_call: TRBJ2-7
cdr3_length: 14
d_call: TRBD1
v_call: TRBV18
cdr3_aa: CASSPPGQVYEQYF
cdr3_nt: TGTGCCAGCTCCCCCCCGGGACAGGTATACGAGCAGTACTTC

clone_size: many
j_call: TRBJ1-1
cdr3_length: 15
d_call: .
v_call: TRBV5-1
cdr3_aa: CASSPGKRVNTEAFF
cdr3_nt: TGCGCCAGCAGCCCCGGGAAGCGGGTGAACACTGAAGCTTTCTTT

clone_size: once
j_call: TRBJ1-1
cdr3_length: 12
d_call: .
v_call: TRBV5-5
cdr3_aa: CASSWSDTEAFF
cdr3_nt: TGTGCCAGCAGCTGGTCGGACACTGAAGCTTTCTTT

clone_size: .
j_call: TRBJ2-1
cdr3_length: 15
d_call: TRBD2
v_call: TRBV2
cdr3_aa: CASSDASGTYNEQFF
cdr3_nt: TGTGCCAGCAGTGACGCTAGCGGGACATACAATGAGCAGTTCTTC

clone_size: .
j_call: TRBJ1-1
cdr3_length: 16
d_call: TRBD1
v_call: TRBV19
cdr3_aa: CASIRLTGGMNTEAFF
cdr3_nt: TGTGCCAGTATCCGCCTGACAGGGGGAATGAACACTGAAGCTTTCTTT

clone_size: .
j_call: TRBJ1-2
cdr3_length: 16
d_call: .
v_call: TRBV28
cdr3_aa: CASSLPGVIGVLGYTF
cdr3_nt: TGTGCCAGCAGTCTCCCAGGGGTAATTGGAGTCCTTGGCTACACCTTC

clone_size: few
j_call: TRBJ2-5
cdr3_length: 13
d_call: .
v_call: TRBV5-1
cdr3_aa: CASSSPNQETQYF
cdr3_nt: TGCGCCAGCAGCTCCCCCAACCAAGAGACCCAGTACTTC

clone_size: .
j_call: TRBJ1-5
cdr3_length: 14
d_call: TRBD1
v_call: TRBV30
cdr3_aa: CAWRDWTGDQPQHF
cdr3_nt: TGTGCCTGGAGAGACTGGACAGGGGATCAGCCCCAGCATTTT

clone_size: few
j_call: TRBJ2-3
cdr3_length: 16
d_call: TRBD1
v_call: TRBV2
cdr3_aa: CASSGQQGAGTDTQYF
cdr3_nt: TGTGCCAGCAGTGGACAACAGGGGGCGGGCACAGATACGCAGTATTTT

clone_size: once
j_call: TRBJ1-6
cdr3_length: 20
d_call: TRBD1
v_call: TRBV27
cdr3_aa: CASSSTGALHSGSYNSPLHF
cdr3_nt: TGTGCCAGCAGTTCAACAGGGGCCCTACACTCGGGCTCCTATAATTCACCCCTCCACTTT

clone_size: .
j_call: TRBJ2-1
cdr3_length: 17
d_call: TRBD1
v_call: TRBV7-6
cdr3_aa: CASSPRTGPSSYNEQFF
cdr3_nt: TGTGCCAGCAGCCCCCGGACAGGGCCCTCCTCCTACAATGAGCAGTTCTTC

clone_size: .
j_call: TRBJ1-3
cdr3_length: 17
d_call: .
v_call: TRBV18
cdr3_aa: CASSSSGLGDSGNTIYF
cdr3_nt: TGTGCCAGCTCATCGAGTGGTTTGGGCGACTCTGGAAACACCATATATTTT

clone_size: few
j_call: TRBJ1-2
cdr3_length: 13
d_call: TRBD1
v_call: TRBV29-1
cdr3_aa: CSVAGTGLYGYTF
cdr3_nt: TGCAGCGTTGCCGGGACAGGGCTTTATGGCTACACCTTC

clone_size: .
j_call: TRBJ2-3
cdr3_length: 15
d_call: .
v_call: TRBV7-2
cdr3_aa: CASSLLQSGRDTQYF
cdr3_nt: TGTGCCAGCAGCCTACTCCAAAGCGGCCGAGATACGCAGTATTTT

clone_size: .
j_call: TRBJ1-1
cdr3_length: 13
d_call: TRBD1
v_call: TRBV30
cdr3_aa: CAWSRQGATEAFF
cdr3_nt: TGTGCCTGGAGTCGACAGGGGGCCACTGAAGCTTTCTTT

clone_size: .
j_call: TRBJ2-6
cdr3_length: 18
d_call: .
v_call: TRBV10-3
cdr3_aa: CAISESVGLGSGANVLTF
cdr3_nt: TGTGCCATCAGTGAGTCAGTCGGCCTAGGCTCTGGGGCCAACGTCCTGACTTTC

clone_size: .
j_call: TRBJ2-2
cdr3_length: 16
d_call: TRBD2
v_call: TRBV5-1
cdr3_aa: CASGQIVAGGVGELFF
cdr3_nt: TGCGCCAGCGGCCAAATCGTAGCGGGAGGAGTCGGGGAGCTGTTTTTT

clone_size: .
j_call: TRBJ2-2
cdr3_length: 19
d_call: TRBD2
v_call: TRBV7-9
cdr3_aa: CASSGKKPGLAANTGELFF
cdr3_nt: TGTGCCAGCAGCGGGAAAAAACCTGGACTAGCGGCTAACACCGGGGAGCTGTTTTTT

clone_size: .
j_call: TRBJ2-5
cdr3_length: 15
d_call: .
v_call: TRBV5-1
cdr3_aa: CASSLGYRVQETQYF
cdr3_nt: TGCGCCAGCAGCTTGGGGTACAGGGTTCAAGAGACCCAGTACTTC

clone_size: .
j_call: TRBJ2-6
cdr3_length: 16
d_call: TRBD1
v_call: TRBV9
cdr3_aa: CASSGGQGAGANVLTF
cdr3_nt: TGTGCCAGCAGCGGGGGACAGGGGGCTGGGGCCAACGTCCTGACTTTC

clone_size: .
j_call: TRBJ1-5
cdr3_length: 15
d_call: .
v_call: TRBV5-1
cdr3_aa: CASSRTGSSNQPQHF
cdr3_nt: TGCGCCAGCAGCCGGACGGGGTCGAGCAATCAGCCCCAGCATTTT

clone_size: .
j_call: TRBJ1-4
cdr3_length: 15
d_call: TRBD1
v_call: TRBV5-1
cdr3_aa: CASTRQGATNEKLFF
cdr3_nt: TGCGCCAGCACTCGACAGGGGGCAACTAATGAAAAACTGTTTTTT

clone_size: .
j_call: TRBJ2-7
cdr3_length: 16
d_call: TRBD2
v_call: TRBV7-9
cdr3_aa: CASSPRGGVQSYEQYF
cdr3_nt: TGTGCCAGCAGCCCACGTGGGGGGGTTCAATCCTACGAGCAGTACTTC

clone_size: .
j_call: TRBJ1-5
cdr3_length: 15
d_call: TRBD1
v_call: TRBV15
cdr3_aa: CATSDWTGAHQPQHF
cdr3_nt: TGTGCCACCAGCGACTGGACAGGGGCACATCAGCCCCAGCATTTT

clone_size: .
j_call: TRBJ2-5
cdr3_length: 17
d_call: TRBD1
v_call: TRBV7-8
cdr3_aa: CASSLGRYRGPLETQYF
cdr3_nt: TGTGCCAGCAGCTTAGGAAGATACAGGGGGCCGTTGGAGACCCAGTACTTC

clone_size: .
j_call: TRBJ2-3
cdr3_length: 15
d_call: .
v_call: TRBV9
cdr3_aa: CASSEGGGQVDTQYF
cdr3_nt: TGTGCCAGCAGTGAGGGGGGGGGCCAAGTCGACACGCAGTATTTT

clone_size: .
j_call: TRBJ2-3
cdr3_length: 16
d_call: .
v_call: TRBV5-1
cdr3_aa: CASSLDSLGNTDTQYF
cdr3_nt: TGCGCCAGCAGCTTGGACTCACTAGGGAACACAGATACGCAGTATTTT

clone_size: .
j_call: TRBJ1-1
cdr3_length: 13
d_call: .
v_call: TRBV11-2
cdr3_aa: CASGQQMNTEAFF
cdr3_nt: TGTGCCAGTGGGCAGCAGATGAACACTGAAGCTTTCTTT

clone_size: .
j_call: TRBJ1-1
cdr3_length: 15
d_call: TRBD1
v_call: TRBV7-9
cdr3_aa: CASIPGQPGRSEAFF
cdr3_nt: TGTGCCAGCATCCCGGGACAGCCCGGGCGTAGTGAAGCTTTCTTT

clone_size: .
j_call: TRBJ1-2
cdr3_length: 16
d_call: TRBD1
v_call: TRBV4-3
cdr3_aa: CASSQDLRTGNYGYTF
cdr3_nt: TGCGCCAGCAGCCAAGATCTTCGGACAGGCAACTATGGCTACACCTTC

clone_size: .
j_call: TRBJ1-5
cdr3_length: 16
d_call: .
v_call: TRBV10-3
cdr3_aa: CAISDGGRGSNQPQHF
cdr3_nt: TGTGCCATCAGTGATGGGGGTCGGGGGAGCAATCAGCCCCAGCATTTT

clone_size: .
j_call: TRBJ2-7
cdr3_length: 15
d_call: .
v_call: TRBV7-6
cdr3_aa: CASSLGRREDYEQYF
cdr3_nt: TGTGCCAGCAGCTTAGGACGCAGGGAAGACTACGAGCAGTACTTC

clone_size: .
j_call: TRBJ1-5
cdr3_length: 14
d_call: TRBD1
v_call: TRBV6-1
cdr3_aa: CASSEAQGVQPQHF
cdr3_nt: TGTGCCAGCAGTGAAGCCCAGGGGGTTCAGCCCCAGCATTTT